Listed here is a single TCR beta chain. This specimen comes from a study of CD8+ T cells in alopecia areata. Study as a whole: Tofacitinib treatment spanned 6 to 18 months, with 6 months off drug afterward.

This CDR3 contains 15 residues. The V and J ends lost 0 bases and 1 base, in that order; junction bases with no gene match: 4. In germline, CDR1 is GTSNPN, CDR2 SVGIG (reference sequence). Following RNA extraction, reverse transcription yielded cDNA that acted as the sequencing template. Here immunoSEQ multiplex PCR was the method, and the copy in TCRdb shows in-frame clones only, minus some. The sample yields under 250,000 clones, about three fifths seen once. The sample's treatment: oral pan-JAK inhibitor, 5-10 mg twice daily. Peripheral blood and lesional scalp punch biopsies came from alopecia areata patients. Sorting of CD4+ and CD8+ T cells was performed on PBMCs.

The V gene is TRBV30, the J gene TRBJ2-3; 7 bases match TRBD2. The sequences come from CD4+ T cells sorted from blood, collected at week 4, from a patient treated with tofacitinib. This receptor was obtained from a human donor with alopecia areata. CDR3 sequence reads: CAWSVQAGRTDTQYF. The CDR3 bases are TGTGCCTGGAGTGTACAAGCGGGGCGCACAGATACGCAGTATTTT. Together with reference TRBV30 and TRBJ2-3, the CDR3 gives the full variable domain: SQTIHQWPATLVQPVGSPLSLECTVEGTSNPNLYWYRQAAGRGLQLLFYSVGIGQISSEVPQNLSASRPQDRQFILSSKKLLLSDSGFYLCAWSVQAGRTDTQYFGPGTRLTVL.